The sequence of this T cell receptor (beta chain) was determined in a study of metastatic and nonmetastatic thyroid tumors. Original analysis: Built for papillary thyroid cancer, a distant-metastasis classifier drew on CDR3 differences across clinicopathological groups. TCRdb re-called the PCR reads through MiXCR. TCRdb's processing, not the authors' own work, is the source of the V and J calls. This table holds over 11,000 clones, less than 25% found once. All patients reached thyroid surgery having received no treatment beforehand. The specimen was blood. This receptor was obtained from a female donor with papillary thyroid cancer or a benign thyroid nodule (not recorded which). Some clones in this sample may be carry-over from other donors' samples.

CDR3 in amino acids: CSASRATEGYTF. CDR3 bases: TGCAGTGCTAGCAGGGCGACGGAGGGCTACACCTTC. The V and J genes are TRBV20-1 and TRBJ1-2; tentatively, D is TRBD1 (5 bases). Trimming left V 3 bases short and J 8 bases short, with 13 bases between. Germline V gene lookup returns CDR1 DFQATT and CDR2 SNEGSKA (reference sequence). The CDR3 is 12 residues long.